This TCR beta chain derives from a study of T cell repertoires in cytomegalovirus infection. This clonotype was seen more than once but under ten times. TCRdb reanalysed the reads using MiXCR and keeps one entry per CDR3 protein. The sample records more than 650,000 distinct CDR3 sequences, 35% to 40% being singletons. The trim removed 3 bases at V and 8 bases at J, leaving 5 bases unmatched. The CDR3 totals 15 residues. Germline V lookup: CDR1 MDHEN, CDR2 SYDVKM. The rearrangement joins TRBV28 to TRBJ1-4; 11 bases map to TRBD1. The clonotype was recovered from a human donor in good health (CMV status not recorded). Some clones in this sample may be carry-over from other donors' samples. Sequencing used PBMCs. The CDR3 region has the DNA TGTGCCAGCAGTTTGATAGGGACAGGGGGGGAAAAACTGTTTTTT. Its protein is CASSLIGTGGEKLFF.